This T cell receptor beta chain derives from a study of neurological immune-mediated disorders. TCRdb fed the 5' RACE reads into MiXCR, producing one record per CDR3 protein. The repertoire holds 25,000 to 30,000 distinct CDR3 sequences, 15% to 20% seen once, with about 5% in the top ten. This sample's time point: technical triplicate 3. CD4+ or CD8+ T cells, 1 million per library, were used for sorted libraries. This clonotype was seen many times. Its target is unknown. CDR1 and CDR2 from the germline V gene are SGHRS and YFSETQ. Trimming left V 3 bases short and J 8 bases short, with 12 bases between. The CDR3 extends over 14 amino acids. Findings and caveats of the study: While HTLV-1-associated myelopathy showed the greatest TCR clonal expansion, multiple sclerosis showed the least, falling below healthy controls. The study found no CDR3 amino acid sequences shared by expanded clones across subjects, suggesting private repertoires in all groups.

The sequence was collected from a female donor with HTLV-1-associated myelopathy (HAM/TSP). Sequences were obtained from CD4+ T cells from blood. V gene TRBV5-1 combines with J gene TRBJ1-6, with D possibly being TRBD1 (5 bases). CDR3 protein: CASSSGVGDSPLHF. The CDR3 bases are TGCGCCAGCAGCTCAGGAGTGGGGGATTCACCCCTCCACTTT.